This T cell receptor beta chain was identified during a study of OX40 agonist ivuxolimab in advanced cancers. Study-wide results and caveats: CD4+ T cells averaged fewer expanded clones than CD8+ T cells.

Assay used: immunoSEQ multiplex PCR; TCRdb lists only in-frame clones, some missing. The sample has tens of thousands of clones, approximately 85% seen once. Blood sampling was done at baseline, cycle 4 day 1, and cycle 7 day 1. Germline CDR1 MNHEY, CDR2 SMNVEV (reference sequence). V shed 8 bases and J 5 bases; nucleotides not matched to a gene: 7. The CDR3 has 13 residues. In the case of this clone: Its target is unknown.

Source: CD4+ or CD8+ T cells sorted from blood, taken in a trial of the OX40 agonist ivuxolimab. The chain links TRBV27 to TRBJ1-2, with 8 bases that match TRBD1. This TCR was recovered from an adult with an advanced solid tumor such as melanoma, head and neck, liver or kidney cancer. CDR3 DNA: TGTGCCAGCGGTAGGGGACAGGCGTATGGCTACACCTTC. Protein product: CASGRGQAYGYTF.